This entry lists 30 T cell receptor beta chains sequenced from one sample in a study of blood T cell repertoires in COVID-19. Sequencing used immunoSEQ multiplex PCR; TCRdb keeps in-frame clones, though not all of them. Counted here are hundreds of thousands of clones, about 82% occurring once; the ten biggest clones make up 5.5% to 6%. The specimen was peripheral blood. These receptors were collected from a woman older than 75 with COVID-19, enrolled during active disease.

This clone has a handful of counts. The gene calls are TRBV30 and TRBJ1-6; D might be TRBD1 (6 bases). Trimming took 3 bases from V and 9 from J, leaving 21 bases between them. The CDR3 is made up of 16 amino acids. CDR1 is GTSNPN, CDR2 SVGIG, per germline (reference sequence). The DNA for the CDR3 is TGTGCCTGGAGAGATACAGGGTCCCCCGGTGCTTCACCCCTCCACTTT. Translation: CAWRDTGSPGASPLHF.

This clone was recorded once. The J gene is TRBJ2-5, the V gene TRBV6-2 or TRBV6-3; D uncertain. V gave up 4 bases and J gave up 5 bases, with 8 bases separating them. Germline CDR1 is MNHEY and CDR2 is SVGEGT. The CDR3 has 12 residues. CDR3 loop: CASSFTVETQYF. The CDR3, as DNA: TGTGCCAGCAGTTTTACGGTCGAGACCCAGTACTTC.

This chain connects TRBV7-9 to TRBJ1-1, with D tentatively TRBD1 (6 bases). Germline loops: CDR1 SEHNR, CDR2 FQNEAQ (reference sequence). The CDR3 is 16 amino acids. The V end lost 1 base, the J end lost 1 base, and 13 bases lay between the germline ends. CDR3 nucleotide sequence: TGTGCCAGCAGCTTAGGGGGGCGGCTGGGGAACACTGAAGCTTTCTTT. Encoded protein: CASSLGGRLGNTEAFF.

The CDR3 DNA follows: TGTGCCAGCACTCAGGGGGACAGGGGGAACACCGGGGAGCTGTTTTTT. This gives the protein CASTQGDRGNTGELFF. The chain employs TRBV7-3 and TRBJ2-2, with 10 bases lining up with TRBD1. V dropped 7 bases and J dropped 1; count of bases not matched to a gene: 6. This CDR3 comprises 16 residues. Per germline, CDR1 SGHTA and CDR2 FQGTGA.

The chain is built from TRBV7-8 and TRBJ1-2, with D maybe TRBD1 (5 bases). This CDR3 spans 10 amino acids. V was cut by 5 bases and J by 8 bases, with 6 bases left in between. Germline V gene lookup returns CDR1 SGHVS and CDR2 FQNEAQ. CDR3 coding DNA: TGTGCCAGCAGCCCAGGGGGCTACACCTTC. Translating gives CASSPGGYTF.

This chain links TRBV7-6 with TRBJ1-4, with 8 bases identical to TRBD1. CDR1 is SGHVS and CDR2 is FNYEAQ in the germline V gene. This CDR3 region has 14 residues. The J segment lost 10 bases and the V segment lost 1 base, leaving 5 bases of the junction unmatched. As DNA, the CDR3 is TGTGCCAGCAGCTTAGGTCAGGGGGCGGGAAAACTGTTTTTT. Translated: CASSLGQGAGKLFF.

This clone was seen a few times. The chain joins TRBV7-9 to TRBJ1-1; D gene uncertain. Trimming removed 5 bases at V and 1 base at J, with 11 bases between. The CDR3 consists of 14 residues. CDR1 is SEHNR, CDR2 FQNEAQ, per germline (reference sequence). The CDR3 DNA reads TGTGCCAGCAGCCACCGGGAGACGAACACTGAAGCTTTCTTT. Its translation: CASSHRETNTEAFF. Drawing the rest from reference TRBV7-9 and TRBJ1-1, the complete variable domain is DTGVSQNPRHKITKRGQNVTFRCDPISEHNRLYWYRQTLGQGPEFLTYFQNEAQLEKSRLLSDRFSAERPKGSFSTLEIQRTEQGDSAMYLCASSHRETNTEAFFGQGTRLTVV.

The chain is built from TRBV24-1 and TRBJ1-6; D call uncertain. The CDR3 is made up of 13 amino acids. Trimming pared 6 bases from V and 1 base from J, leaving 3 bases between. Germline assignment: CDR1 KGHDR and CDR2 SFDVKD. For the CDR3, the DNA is TGTGCCACCAGTCCATCCTATAATTCACCCCTCCACTTT. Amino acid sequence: CATSPSYNSPLHF.

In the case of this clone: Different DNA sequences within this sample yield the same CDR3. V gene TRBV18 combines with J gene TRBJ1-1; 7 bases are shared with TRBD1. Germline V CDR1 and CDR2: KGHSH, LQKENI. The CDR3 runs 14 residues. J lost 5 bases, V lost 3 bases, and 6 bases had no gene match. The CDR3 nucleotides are TGTGCCAGCTCACCCCAGGGGGAAGGGACTGAAGCTTTCTTT. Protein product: CASSPQGEGTEAFF.

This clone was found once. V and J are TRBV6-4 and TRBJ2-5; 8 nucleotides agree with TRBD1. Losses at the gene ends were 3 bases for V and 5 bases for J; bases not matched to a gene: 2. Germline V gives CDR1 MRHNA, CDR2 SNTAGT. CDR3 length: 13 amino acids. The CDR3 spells CASSDRQGETQYF. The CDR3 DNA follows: TGTGCCAGCAGTGATCGACAGGGGGAGACCCAGTACTTC.

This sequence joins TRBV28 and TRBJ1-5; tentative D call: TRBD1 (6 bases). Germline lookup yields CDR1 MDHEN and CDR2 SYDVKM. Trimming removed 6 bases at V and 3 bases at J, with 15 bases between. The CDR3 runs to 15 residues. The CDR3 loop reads CASRQHGQINQPQHF. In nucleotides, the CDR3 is TGTGCCAGCAGACAACACGGACAGATCAATCAGCCCCAGCATTTT.

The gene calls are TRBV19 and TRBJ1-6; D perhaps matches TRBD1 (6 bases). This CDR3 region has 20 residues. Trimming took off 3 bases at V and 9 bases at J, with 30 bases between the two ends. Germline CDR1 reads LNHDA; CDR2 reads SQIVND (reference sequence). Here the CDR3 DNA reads TGTGCCAGTAGTATTTATCTCCCCCTTCGGGGCCGACAGGTAACTTCACCCCTCCACTTT. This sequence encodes CASSIYLPLRGRQVTSPLHF.

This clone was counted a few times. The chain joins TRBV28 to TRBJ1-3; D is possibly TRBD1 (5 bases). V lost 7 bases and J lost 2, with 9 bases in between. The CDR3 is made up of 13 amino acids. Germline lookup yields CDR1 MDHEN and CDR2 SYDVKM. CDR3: CASTDSTGNTIYF. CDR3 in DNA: TGTGCCAGCACCGACAGTACTGGAAACACCATATATTTT.

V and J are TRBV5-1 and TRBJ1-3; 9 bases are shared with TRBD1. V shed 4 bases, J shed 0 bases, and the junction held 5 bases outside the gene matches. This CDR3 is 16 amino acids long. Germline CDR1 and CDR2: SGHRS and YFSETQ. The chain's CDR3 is CASSGGTGPSGNTIYF. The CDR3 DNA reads TGCGCCAGCAGCGGCGGGACAGGGCCCTCTGGAAACACCATATATTTT.

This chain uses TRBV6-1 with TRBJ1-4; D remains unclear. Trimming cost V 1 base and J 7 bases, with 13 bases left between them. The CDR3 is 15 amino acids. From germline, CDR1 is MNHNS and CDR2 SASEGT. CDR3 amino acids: CASSEEYSGSEKLFF. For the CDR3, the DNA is TGTGCCAGCAGTGAAGAATATTCAGGATCTGAAAAACTGTTTTTT.

In nucleotides, the CDR3 is TGTGCCAGCAGCGCCGGGGGGGTCGGCTACACCTTC. As protein: CASSAGGVGYTF. The chain employs TRBV7-9 and TRBJ1-2; the D gene is possibly TRBD1 (5 bases). V was pared by 5 bases and J by 8 bases, with 12 bases between. This CDR3 spans 12 amino acids. Germline-derived CDR1 and CDR2 are SEHNR and FQNEAQ (reference sequence).

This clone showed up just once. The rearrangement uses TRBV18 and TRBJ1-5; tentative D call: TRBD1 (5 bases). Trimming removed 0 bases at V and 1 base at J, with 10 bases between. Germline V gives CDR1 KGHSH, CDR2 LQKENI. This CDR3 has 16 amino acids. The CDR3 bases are TGTGCCAGCTCACCACCGGGGGGAGGGAGCAATCAGCCCCAGCATTTT. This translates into CASSPPGGGSNQPQHF.

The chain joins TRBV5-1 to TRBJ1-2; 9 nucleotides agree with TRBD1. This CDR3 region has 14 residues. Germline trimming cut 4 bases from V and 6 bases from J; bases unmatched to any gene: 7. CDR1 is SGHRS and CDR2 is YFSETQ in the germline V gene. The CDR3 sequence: CASSVTGGSHGYTF. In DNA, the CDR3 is TGCGCCAGCAGCGTGACAGGGGGAAGCCATGGCTACACCTTC.

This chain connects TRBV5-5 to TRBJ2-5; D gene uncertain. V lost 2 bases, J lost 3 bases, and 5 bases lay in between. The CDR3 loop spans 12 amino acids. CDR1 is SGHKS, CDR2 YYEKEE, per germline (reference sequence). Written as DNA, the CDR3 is TGTGCCAGCAGCTTCCTAAAAGAGACCCAGTACTTC. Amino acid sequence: CASSFLKETQYF.

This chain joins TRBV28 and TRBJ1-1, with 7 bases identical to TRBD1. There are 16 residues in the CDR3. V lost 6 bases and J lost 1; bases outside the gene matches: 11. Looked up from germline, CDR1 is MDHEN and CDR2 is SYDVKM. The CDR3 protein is CASSRTWGQRNTEAFF. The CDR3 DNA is TGTGCCAGCAGCCGAACTTGGGGACAGAGGAACACTGAAGCTTTCTTT.

The CDR3 is CASSSYRGDQAKNIQYF. The CDR3 DNA reads TGTGCCAGCAGTTCCTACAGGGGGGACCAAGCCAAAAACATTCAGTACTTC. This sequence joins TRBV6-2 or TRBV6-3 and TRBJ2-4; 8 positions agree with TRBD1. The germline V gene encodes CDR1 MNHEY and CDR2 SVGEGT. Unmatched junction bases numbered 8, after V lost 4 bases and J lost 0 bases. The CDR3 is 17 residues long.

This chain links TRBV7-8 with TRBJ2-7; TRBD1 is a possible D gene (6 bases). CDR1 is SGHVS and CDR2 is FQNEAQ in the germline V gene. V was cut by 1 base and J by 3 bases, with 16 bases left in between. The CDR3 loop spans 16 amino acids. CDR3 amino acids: CASSLELQGPLYEQYF. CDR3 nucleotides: TGTGCCAGCAGCTTAGAGTTACAGGGTCCTCTCTACGAGCAGTACTTC.

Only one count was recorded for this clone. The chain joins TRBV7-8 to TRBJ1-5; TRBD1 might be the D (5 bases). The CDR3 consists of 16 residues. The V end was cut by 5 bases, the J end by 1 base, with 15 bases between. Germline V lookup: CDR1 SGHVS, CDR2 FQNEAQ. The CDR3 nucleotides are TGTGCCAGCAGCCCCCGGGGGTCGGGGAGCAATCAGCCCCAGCATTTT. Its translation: CASSPRGSGSNQPQHF.

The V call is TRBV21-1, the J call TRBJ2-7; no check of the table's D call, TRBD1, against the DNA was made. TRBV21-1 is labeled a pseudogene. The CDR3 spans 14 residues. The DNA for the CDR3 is TGTGCCAGCGGTAGGGACAGTAGCTCCTACGAGCAGTACGTC. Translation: CASGRDSSSYEQYV.

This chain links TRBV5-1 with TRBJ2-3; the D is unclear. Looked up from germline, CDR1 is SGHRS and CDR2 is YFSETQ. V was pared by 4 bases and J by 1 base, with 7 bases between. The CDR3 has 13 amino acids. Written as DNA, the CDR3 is TGCGCCAGCAGCGCAGAGGGCACAGATACGCAGTATTTT. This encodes CASSAEGTDTQYF.

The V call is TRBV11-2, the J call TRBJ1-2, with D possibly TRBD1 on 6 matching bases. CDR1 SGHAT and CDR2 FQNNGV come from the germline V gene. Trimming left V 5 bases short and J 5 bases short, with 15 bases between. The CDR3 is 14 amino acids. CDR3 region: CASSLDSRVYGYTF. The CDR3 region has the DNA TGTGCCAGCAGCCTGGACAGTCGGGTTTATGGCTACACCTTC. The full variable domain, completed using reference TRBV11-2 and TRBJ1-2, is EAGVAQSPRYKIIEKRQSVAFWCNPISGHATLYWYQQILGQGPKLLIQFQNNGVVDDSQLPKDRFSAERLKGVDSTLKIQPAKLEDSAVYLCASSLDSRVYGYTFGSGTRLTVV.

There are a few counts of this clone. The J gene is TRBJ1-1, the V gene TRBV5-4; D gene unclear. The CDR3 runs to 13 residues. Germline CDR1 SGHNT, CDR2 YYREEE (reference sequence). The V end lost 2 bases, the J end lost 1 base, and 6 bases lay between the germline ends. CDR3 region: CASSFTRNTEAFF. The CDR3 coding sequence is TGTGCCAGCAGCTTTACACGGAACACTGAAGCTTTCTTT.

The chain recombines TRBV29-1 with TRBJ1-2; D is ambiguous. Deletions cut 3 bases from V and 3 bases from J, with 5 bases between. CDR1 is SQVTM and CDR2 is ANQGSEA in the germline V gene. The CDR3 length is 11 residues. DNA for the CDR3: TGCAGCGTTGACAAATACTATGGCTACACCTTC. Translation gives CSVDKYYGYTF.

CDR3 nucleotide sequence: TGTGCCAGTACAGCAGGATCTCCCTCTGGAAACACCATATATTTT. Encoded protein: CASTAGSPSGNTIYF. V and J are TRBV6-5 and TRBJ1-3; D remains ambiguous. Per germline, CDR1 MNHEY and CDR2 SVGAGI. The CDR3 is 15 amino acids. Trimming took off 9 bases at V and 0 bases at J, with 15 bases between the two ends.

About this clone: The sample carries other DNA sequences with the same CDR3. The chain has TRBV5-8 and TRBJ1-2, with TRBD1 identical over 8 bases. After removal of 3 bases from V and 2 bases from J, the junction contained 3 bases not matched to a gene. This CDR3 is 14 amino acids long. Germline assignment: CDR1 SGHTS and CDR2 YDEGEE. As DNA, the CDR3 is TGTGCCAGCAGCTCAGGACAGGGCAACTATGGCTACACCTTC. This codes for CASSSGQGNYGYTF.